Below, one TCR beta chain is given with its context. The CDR3 loop spans 15 amino acids. CDR1 is SQVTM and CDR2 is ANQGSEA in the germline V gene. Losses at the gene ends were 6 bases for V and 0 bases for J; bases not matched to a gene: 8. This specimen belongs to a study of OX40 agonist ivuxolimab in advanced cancers. Data came from immunoSEQ multiplex PCR; TCRdb stores just in-frame clones and leaves some out. The table has 15,000 to 20,000 clones, approximately 84% seen once. The sample in question was CD4+ or CD8+ T cells sorted from blood, obtained in a trial of the OX40 agonist ivuxolimab. The chain joins TRBV29-1 to TRBJ1-3; 7 bases map to TRBD1. This clonotype originated in an adult with an advanced solid tumor such as melanoma, head and neck, liver or kidney cancer. Here the CDR3 DNA reads TGCAGCGTGGGGACAGTGAGAGCCTCTGGAAACACCATATATTTT. It translates to CSVGTVRASGNTIYF.